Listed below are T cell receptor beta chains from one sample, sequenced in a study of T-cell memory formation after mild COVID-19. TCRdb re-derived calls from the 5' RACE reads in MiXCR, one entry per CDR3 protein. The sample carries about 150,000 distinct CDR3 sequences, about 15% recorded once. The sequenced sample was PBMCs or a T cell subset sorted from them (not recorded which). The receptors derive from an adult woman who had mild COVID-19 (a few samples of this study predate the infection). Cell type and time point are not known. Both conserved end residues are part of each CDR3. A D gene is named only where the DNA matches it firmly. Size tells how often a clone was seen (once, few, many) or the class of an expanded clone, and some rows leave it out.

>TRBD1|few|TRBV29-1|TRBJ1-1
TGCAGCGTGGCTGGGGACAGGGGGGTAATGTGGACTGAAGCTTTCTTT
CSVAGDRGVMWTEAFF
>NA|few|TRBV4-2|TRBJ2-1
TGTGCCAGCAGCCCAAGGGACGGGGGCCGGCCCTACAATGAGCAGTTCTTC
CASSPRDGGRPYNEQFF
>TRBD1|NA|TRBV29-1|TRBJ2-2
TGCAGCGTTACCAGGGGGCGAACCGGGGAGCTGTTTTTT
CSVTRGRTGELFF
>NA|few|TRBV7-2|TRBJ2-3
TGTGCCAGCAGCTTAGCGCTAGTGCGCACAGATACGCAGTATTTT
CASSLALVRTDTQYF
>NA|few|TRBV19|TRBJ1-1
TGTGCCAGTAGACAGGGTACTGAAGCTTTCTTT
CASRQGTEAFF
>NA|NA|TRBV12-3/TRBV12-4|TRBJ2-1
TGTGCCAGCAGTTGGCCGGGCGGTCTCTCCCACAATGAGCAGTTCTTC
CASSWPGGLSHNEQFF
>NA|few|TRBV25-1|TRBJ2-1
TGTGCCTCACGCAGGGGGGGAGTGGTTGAGCAGTTCTTC
CASRRGGVVEQFF
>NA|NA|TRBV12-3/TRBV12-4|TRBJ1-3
TGTGCCAGCGAGTTGGGACGGAGCTCTGGAAACACCATATATTTT
CASELGRSSGNTIYF
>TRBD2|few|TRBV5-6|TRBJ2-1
TGTGCCAGCAGCTTGGGGCCTCCTGAGCGGGGGGGATACAATGAGCAGTTCTTC
CASSLGPPERGGYNEQFF
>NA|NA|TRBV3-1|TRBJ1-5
TGTGCCAGCAGCCAAGGTCCCAGCAATCAGCCCCAGCATTTT
CASSQGPSNQPQHF
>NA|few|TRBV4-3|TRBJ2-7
TGCGCCAGCAGCCAAGATATATTGTACGAGCAGTACTTC
CASSQDILYEQYF
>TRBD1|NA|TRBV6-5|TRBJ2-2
TGTGCCAGCACCATAATGATCACAGGGGGCGACACCGGGGAGCTGTTTTTT
CASTIMITGGDTGELFF
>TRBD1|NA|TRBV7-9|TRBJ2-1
TGTGCCAGCAGCACCCAGGGACAGGGGGCTGGATATGAGCAGTTCTTC
CASSTQGQGAGYEQFF
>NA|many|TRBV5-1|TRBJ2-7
TGCGCCAGCAGCTTTTATCTAGCAGCGGACGAGCAGTACTTC
CASSFYLAADEQYF
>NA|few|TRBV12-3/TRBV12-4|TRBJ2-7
TGTGCCAGCAGTTTCGACGCGCCGGGACAACCGTACTACGAGCAGTACTTC
CASSFDAPGQPYYEQYF
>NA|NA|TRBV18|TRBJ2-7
TGTGCCAGCTCACCGACAAAAGCCCCAACTAGGCTGAATCCCTACGAGCAGTACTTC
CASSPTKAPTRLNPYEQYF
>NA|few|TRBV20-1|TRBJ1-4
TGCAGTGCTGCAAGGTGGGAAATGCCGGATGGTGAAAAACTGTTTTTT
CSAARWEMPDGEKLFF
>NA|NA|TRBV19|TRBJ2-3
TGTGCCAGTAGTCCCCGATCAAATTTCGCAGATACGCAGTATTTT
CASSPRSNFADTQYF
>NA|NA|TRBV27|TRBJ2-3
TGTGCCAGCAGTTGGGACGGCCGCACAGATACGCAGTATTTT
CASSWDGRTDTQYF
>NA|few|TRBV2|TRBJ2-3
TGTGCCAGCAGGCCCGGAGAGGGGACGGGGGCTTGGGATACGCAGTATTTT
CASRPGEGTGAWDTQYF
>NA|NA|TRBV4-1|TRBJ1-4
TGCGCCAGCAGTCAGACAGGAGGGAAACTGTTTTTT
CASSQTGGKLFF
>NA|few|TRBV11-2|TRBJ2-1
TGTGCCAGCAGCTTAGTTCCCACGCCCTACAATGAGCAGTTCTTC
CASSLVPTPYNEQFF
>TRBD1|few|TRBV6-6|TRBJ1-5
TGTGCCAGCACCCCCCGCGGGGGGACAGGGGTTCCGGGAGGGAGCCAGCCCCAGCATTTT
CASTPRGGTGVPGGSQPQHF
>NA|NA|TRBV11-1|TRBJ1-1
TGTGCCAGCAGCCCCTCCGGGACTGGAAACACTGAAGCTTTCTTT
CASSPSGTGNTEAFF
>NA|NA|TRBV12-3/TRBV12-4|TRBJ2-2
TGTGCCAGCACTCCCCAGACAGGGACTACCACCGGGGAGCTGTTTTTT
CASTPQTGTTTGELFF
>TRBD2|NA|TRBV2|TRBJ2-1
TGTGCCAGCAGTGACGGACTAGCGGGGTCCTACAATGAGCAGTTCTTC
CASSDGLAGSYNEQFF
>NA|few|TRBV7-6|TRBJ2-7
TGTGCCAGCAGACCGGGCCCTAGCTCCTACGAGCAGTACTTC
CASRPGPSSYEQYF
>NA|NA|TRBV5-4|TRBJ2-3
TGTGCCAGCAGCTTGGTTCTCCATGCGGGGACAGATACGCAGTATTTT
CASSLVLHAGTDTQYF
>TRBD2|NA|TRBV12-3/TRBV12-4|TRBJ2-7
TGTGCCAGCAGAGTTAGCGGGAGGGCTGGGAACGAGCAGTACTTC
CASRVSGRAGNEQYF
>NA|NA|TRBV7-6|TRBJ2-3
TGTGCCAGCAGCGACCTATTGGATACGCAGTATTTT
CASSDLLDTQYF
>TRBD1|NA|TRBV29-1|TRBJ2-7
TGCAGCGCCTTGAGCGCACAGGGGAATGGCTACGAGCAGTACTTC
CSALSAQGNGYEQYF
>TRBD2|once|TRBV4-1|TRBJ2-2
TGCGCCAGCAGCCAAGCGACTAGCGGGAGAGTCACCGGGGAGCTGTTTTTT
CASSQATSGRVTGELFF
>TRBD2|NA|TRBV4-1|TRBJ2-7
TGCGCCAGCAGCCAAGTCCGGGGGGTCTACGAGCAGTACTTC
CASSQVRGVYEQYF
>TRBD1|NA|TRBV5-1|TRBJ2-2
TGCGCCAGCAGCTCACCTACCTTGGACAGGGTTAACACCGGGGAGCTGTTTTTT
CASSSPTLDRVNTGELFF
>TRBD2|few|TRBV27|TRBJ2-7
TGTGCCAGCAGTTTTTCCGGGAGGCGCTACGAGCAGTACTTC
CASSFSGRRYEQYF
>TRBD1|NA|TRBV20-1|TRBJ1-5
TGCAGTGCTACCCCCCACGGGACAGGATCATATAGCAATCAGCCCCAGCATTTT
CSATPHGTGSYSNQPQHF
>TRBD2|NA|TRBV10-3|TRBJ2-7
TGTGCCACCGCCCTCCTAGCGGGAGGGAAGCACGAGCAGTACTTC
CATALLAGGKHEQYF
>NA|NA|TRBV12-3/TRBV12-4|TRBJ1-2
TGTGCCAGCACCACTGTAGCCCTTAACTATGGCTACACCTTC
CASTTVALNYGYTF
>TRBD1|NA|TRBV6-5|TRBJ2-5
TGTGCCAGCAGTACGTGGGACAGTCAGCAAGGAGGAGAGACCCAGTACTTC
CASSTWDSQQGGETQYF
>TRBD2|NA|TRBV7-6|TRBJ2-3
TGTGCCAGCAGCGCGGGACTAGCGGGAGCTGCAGATACGCAGTATTTT
CASSAGLAGAADTQYF
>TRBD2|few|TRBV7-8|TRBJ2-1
TGTGCCAGCAGCTTACCGCTAGCGGGATCTTACAATGAGCAGTTCTTC
CASSLPLAGSYNEQFF
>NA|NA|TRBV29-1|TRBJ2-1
TGCAGCGTTAAGGGACTCCTTGGTAATGAGCAGTTCTTC
CSVKGLLGNEQFF
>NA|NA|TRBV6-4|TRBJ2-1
TGTGCCAGCAGTGACGGGGTTAATTACAATGAGCAGTTCTTC
CASSDGVNYNEQFF
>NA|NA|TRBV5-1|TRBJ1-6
TGCGCCAGCAGCGCCGGGGTTCTCCTCCACTTT
CASSAGVLLHF
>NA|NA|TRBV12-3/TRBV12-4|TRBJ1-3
TGTGCCAGCAACCCTACTAAAGACAGAGCTGGAAACACCATATATTTT
CASNPTKDRAGNTIYF
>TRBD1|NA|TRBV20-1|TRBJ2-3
TGCAGTGCCTCCCCGGGACAGTCCTTCACAGATACGCAGTATTTT
CSASPGQSFTDTQYF
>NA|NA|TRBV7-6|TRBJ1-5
TGTGCCAGCAGCTTAGAGGCGGGAGGAAACAATCAGCCCCAGCATTTT
CASSLEAGGNNQPQHF
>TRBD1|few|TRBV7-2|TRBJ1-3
TGTGCCAGCAGCCCTATCGGACAGGGGGAGGGCGGGTACTCTGGAAACACCATATATTTT
CASSPIGQGEGGYSGNTIYF
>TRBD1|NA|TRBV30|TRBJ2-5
TGTGCCTGGAGTATCTCGACAGGGGGCCGTTTGGAGACCCAGTACTTC
CAWSISTGGRLETQYF
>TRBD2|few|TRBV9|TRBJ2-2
TGTGCCAGCAGCGTCGGTCTAGCGGGAGATTCGTCTCCCACCGGGGAGCTGTTTTTT
CASSVGLAGDSSPTGELFF
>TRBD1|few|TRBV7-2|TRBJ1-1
TGTGCCAGCAGCTTCTTGGACAGGGTGGGGACTGAAGCTTTCTTT
CASSFLDRVGTEAFF